The present T cell receptor (beta chain) was sequenced within a study of CD8 T cells in Susac syndrome. Germline V gene lookup returns CDR1 MGHRA and CDR2 YSYEKL. V lost 2 bases to trimming and J lost 1 base, with 14 bases between them. The CDR3 is 16 residues long. With regard to this clonotype: Its target is not known.

cDNA came from roughly 0.53 to 1 ug RNA primed by random hexamers. Multiplex immunoSEQ PCR targeted 54 Vbeta and 13 Jbeta TCR beta segments. Each CDR3 protein gets one entry after TCRdb re-called the immunoSEQ multiplex PCR reads with MiXCR. The profile shows under 200,000 distinct CDR3 sequences, approximately 95% of them singletons. Regarding the study as a whole: Only a relatively small number of individuals were included in the TCR sequencing and HLA analysis.

TEMRA cells were FACS-enriched, with CD8+ and CD4+ T cells isolated negatively. This receptor was obtained from a human donor in good health. The chain couples TRBV4-1 to TRBJ1-1; no definite D call. Material for sequencing was CD4+ T cells from PBMCs. The CDR3 DNA is TGCGCCAGCAGCCAACGGGTCTGGGCCCGGAACACTGAAGCTTTCTTT. Protein sequence: CASSQRVWARNTEAFF.